This paragraph covers one T cell receptor beta chain sequence. Its matching antigen is unknown. The data belong to a study of vaccination and CD4 T cells after COVID-19. Sequencing of cultured CD4+ T cell DNA used the Oncomine TCR Beta short-read assay. TCRdb itself ran the PCR reads through MiXCR, one entry per CDR3 protein. This sample has over 12,000 distinct CDR3 sequences, with around 60% found just once. J lost 6 bases, V lost 6 bases, and 4 bases had no gene match. CDR1 and CDR2 from the germline V gene are MNHEY and SVGEGT. This CDR3 comprises 14 residues. The treatment is: approximately nine-day PBMC culture with coronavirus spike peptide pools or control peptides (ViraFEST assay).

Sample: CD4+ T cells from blood, cultured in vitro. This TCR was sampled from a human donor who had recovered from COVID-19. The chain joins TRBV6-2 or TRBV6-3 to TRBJ2-2; 10 bases match TRBD2. The CDR3 is CASSPGLAAGELFF. Written as DNA, the CDR3 is TGTGCCAGCAGCCCCGGACTAGCGGCCGGGGAGCTGTTTTTT.